This note documents a single T cell receptor beta chain sequence. These data belong to a study of T cell changes during pregnancy in multiple sclerosis. The table came from immunoSEQ multiplex PCR; TCRdb's copy has only in-frame clones and leaves some out. The sample carries approximately 49,000 clones, 88% recorded once. The TCR was taken from a female donor with multiple sclerosis, enrolled in a pregnancy study. This specimen was CD4+ T cells from peripheral blood mononuclear cells, taken in the second trimester of pregnancy.

The CDR3 DNA sequence: TGTGCCAGCAGCTTTCAGGAGGGCACTGAAGCTTTCTTT. It yields the protein CASSFQEGTEAFF. The genes are TRBV7-9 and TRBJ1-1, with no clear D. Germline V gene data show CDR1 as SEHNR and CDR2 as FQNEAQ (reference sequence). V lost 3 bases and J lost 4, with 9 bases in between. The CDR3 is 13 amino acids.